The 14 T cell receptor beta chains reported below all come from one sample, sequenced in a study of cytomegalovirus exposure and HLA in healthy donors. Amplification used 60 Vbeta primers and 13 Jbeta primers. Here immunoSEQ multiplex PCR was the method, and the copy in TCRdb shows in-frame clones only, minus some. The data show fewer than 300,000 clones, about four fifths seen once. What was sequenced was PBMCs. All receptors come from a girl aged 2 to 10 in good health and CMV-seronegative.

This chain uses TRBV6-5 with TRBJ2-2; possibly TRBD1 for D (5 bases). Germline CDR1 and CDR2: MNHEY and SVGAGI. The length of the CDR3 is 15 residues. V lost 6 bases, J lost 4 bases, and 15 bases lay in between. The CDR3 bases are TGTGCCAGCAGGGTACAAGGGGCCGGCACCGGGGAGCTGTTTTTT. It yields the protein CASRVQGAGTGELFF.

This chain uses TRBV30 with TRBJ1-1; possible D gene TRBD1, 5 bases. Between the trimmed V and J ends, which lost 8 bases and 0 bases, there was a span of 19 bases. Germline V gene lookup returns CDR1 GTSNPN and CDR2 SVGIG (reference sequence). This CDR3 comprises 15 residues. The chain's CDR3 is CAPNHRRGMNTEAFF. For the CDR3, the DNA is TGTGCCCCGAACCATAGGCGGGGCATGAACACTGAAGCTTTCTTT.

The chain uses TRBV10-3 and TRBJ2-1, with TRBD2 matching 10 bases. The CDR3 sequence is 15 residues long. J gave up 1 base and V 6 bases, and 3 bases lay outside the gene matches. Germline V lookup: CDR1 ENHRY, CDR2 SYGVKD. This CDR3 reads CAIRASGGSYNEQFF. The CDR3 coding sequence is TGTGCCATCAGAGCTAGCGGGGGATCCTACAATGAGCAGTTCTTC.

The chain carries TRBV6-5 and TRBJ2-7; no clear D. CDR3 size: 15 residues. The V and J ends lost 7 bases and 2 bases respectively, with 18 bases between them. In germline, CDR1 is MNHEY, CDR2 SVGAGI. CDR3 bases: TGTGCCAGCACCCGAGAAAGGAGTCCAACCTACGAGCAGTACTTC. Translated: CASTRERSPTYEQYF.

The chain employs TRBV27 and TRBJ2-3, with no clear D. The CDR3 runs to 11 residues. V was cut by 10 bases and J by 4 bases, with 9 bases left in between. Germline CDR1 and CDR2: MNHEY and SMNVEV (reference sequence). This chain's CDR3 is CATTRSDTQYF. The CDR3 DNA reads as TGTGCCACCACGAGATCAGATACGCAGTATTTT.

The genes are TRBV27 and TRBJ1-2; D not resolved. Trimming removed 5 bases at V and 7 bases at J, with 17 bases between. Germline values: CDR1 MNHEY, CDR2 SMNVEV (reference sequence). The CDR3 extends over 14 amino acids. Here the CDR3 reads CASSPSPAGGGYTF. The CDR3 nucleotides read TGTGCCAGCAGTCCCTCCCCGGCAGGTGGTGGCTACACCTTC.

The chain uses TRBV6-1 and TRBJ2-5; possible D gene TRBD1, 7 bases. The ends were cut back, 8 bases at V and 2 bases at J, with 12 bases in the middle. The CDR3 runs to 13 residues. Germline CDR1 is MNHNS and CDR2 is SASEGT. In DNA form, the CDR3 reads TGTGCCAGCGGCGGGACAGAACAAGAGACCCAGTACTTC. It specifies CASGGTEQETQYF.

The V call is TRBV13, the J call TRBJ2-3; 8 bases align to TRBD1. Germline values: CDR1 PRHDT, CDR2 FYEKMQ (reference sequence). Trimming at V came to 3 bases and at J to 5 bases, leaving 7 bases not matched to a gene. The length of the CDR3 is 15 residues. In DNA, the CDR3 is TGTGCCAGCAGCTTTCGACAGGGGAGTCAAGATACGCAGTATTTT. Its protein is CASSFRQGSQDTQYF.

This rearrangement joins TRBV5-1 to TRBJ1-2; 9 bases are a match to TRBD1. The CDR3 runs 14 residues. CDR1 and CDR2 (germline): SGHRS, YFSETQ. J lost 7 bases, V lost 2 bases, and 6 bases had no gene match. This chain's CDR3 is CASSFLDRGVGYTF. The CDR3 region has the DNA TGCGCCAGCAGCTTTCTGGACAGGGGAGTTGGCTACACCTTC. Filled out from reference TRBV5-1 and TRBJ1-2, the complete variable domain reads KAGVTQTPRYLIKTRGQQVTLSCSPISGHRSVSWYQQTPGQGLQFLFEYFSETQRNKGNFPGRFSGRQFSNSRSEMNVSTLELGDSALYLCASSFLDRGVGYTFGSGTRLTVV.

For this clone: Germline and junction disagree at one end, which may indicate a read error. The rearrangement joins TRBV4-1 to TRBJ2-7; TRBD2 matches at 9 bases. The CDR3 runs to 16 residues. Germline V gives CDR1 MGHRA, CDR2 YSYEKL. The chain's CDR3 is CASSQLPGTSSHEQYF. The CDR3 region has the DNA TGCGCCAGCAGCCAGTTGCCCGGGACTAGCTCCCACGAGCAGTACTTC.

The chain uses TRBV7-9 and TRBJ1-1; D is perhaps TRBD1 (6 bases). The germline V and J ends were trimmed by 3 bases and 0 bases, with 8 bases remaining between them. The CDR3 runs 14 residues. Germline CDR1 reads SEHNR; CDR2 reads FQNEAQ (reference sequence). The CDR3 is CASSFWTVNTEAFF. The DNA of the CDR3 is TGTGCCAGCAGCTTTTGGACAGTGAACACTGAAGCTTTCTTT.

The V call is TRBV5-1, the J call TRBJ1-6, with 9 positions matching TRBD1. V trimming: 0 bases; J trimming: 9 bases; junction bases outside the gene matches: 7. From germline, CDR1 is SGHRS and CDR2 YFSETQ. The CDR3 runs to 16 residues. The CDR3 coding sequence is TGCGCCAGCAGCTTGGAGTCAGGGACAGGGACTTCACCCCTCCACTTT. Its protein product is CASSLESGTGTSPLHF.

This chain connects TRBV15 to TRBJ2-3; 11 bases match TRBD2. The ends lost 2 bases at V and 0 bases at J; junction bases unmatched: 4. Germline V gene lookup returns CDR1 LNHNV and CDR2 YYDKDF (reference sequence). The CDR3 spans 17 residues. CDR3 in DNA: TGTGCCACCAGCAGACTAGCGGGAGGACTTAGCACAGATACGCAGTATTTT. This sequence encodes CATSRLAGGLSTDTQYF.

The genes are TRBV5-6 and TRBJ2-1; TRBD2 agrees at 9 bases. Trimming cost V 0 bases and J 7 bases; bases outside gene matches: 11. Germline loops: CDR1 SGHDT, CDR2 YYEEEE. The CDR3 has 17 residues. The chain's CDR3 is CASSLVRGGGAWNEQFF. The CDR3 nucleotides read TGTGCCAGCAGCTTGGTAAGAGGCGGGGGGGCCTGGAATGAGCAGTTCTTC.